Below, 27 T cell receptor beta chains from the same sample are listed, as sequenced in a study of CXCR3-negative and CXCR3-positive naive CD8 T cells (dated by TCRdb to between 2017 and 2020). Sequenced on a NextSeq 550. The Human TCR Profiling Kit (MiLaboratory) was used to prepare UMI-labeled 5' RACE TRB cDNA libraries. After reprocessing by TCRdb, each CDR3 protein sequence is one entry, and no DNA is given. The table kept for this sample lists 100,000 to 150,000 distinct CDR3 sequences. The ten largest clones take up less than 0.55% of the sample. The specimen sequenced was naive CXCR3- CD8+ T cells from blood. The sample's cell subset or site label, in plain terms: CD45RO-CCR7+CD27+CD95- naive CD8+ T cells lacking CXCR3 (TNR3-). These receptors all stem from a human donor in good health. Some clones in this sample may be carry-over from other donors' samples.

CDR3 in amino acids: CASSLGPSGGRGGDTQYF. V is TRBV7-8 and J is TRBJ2-3; TCRdb indicates TRBD2, and absent DNA this call remains unverified. CDR3 length equals 18 residues. Germline loops: CDR1 SGHVS, CDR2 FQNEAQ.

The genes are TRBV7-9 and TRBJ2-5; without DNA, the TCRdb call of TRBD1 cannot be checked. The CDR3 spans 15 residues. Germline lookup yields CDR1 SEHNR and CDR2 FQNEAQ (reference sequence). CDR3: CASSVPGQGEETQYF. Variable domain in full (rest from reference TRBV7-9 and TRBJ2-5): DTGVSQNPRHKITKRGQNVTFRCDPISEHNRLYWYRQTLGQGPEFLTYFQNEAQLEKSRLLSDRFSAERPKGSFSTLEIQRTEQGDSAMYLCASSVPGQGEETQYFGPGTRLLVL.

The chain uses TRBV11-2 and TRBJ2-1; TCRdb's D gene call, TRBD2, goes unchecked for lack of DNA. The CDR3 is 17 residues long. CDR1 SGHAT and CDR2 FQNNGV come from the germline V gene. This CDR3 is CASSLATGLAGGYEQFF. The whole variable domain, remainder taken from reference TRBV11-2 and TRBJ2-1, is EAGVAQSPRYKIIEKRQSVAFWCNPISGHATLYWYQQILGQGPKLLIQFQNNGVVDDSQLPKDRFSAERLKGVDSTLKIQPAKLEDSAVYLCASSLATGLAGGYEQFFGPGTRLTVL.

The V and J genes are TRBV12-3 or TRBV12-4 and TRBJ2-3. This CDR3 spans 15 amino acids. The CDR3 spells CASSSGSTSTDTQYF.

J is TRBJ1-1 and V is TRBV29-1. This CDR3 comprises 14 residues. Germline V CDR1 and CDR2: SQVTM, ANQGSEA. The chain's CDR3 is CSVELSDLGTEAFF.

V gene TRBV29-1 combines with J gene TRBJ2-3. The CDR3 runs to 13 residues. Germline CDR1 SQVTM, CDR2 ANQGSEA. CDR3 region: CSVGEKYTDTQYF.

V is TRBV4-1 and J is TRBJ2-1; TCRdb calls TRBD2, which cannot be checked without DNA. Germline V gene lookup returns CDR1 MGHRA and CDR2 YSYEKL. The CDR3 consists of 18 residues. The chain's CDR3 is CASSHLWTSGVSYNEQFF.

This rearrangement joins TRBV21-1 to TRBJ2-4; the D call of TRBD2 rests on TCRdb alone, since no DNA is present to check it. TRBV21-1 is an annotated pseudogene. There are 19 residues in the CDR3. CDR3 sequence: CASSKRRVRLAGTKNIQYF.

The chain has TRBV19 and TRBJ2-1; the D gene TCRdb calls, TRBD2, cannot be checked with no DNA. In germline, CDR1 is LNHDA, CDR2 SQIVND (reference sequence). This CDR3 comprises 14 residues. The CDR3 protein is CASSIVTSYNEQFF.

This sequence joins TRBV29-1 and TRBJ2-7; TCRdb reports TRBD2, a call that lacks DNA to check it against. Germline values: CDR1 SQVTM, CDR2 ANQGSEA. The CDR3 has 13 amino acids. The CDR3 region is CSVERESSYEQYF.

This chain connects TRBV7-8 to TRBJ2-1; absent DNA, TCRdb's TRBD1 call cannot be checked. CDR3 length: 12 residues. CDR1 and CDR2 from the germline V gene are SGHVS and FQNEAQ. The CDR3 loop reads CASSLAVHEQFF.

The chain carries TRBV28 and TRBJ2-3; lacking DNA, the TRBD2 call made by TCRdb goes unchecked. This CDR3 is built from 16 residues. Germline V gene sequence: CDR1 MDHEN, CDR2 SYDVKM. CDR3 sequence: CASSFPASGGTDTQYF.

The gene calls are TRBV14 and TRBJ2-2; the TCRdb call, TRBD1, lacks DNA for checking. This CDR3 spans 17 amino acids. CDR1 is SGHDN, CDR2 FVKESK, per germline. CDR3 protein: CASSQDGTGTSTGELFF. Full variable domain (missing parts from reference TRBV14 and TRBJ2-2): EAGVTQFPSHSVIEKGQTVTLRCDPISGHDNLYWYRRVMGKEIKFLLHFVKESKQDESGMPNNRFLAERTGGTYSTLKVQPAELEDSGVYFCASSQDGTGTSTGELFFGEGSRLTVL.

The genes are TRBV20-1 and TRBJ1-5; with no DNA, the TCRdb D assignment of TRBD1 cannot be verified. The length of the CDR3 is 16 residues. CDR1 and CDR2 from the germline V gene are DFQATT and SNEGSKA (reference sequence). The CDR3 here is CSARDRSGTDLGTQHF.

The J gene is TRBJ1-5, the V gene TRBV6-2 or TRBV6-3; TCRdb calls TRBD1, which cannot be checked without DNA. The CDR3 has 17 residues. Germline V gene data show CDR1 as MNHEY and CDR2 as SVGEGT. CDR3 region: CASSLFPGQGLDQPQHF.

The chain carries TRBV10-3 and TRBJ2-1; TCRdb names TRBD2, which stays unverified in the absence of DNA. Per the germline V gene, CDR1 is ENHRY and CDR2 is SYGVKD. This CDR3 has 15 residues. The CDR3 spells CAISAGTSGNNEQFF.

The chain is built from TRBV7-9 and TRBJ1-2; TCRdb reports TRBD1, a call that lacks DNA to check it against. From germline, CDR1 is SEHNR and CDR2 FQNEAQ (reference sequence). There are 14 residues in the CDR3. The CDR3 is CASSLAVTEYGYTF.

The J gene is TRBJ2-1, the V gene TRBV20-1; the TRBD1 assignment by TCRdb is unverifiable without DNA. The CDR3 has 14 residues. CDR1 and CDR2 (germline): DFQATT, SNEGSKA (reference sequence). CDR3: CSATTLTGVPEQFF.

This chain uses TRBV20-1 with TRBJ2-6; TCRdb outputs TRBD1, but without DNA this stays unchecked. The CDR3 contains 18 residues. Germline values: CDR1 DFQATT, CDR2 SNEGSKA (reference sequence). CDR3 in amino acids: CSARGYGTVPSGANVLTF.

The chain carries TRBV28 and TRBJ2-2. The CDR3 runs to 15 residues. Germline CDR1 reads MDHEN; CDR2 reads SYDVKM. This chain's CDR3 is CASSLSYANTGELFF.

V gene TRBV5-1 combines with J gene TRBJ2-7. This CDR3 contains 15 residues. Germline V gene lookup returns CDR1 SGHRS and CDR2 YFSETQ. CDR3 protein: CASSLEVGSVYEQYF.

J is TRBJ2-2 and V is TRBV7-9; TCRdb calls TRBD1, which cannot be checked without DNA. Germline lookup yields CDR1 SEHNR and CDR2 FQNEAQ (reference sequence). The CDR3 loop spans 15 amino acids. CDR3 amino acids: CALILPPENTGELFF.

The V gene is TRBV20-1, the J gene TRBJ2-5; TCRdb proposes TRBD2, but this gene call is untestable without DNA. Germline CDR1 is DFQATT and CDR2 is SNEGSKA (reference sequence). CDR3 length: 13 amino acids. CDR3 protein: CSGRGGLEETQYF.

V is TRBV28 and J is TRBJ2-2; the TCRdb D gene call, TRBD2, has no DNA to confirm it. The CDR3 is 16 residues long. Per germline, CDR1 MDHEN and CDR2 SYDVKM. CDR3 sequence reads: CASSFGGVGLSGELFF.

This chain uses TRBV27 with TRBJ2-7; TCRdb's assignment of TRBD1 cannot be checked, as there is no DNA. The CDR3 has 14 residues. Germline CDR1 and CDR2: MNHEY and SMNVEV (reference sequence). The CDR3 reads CASSPGIGSYEQYF.

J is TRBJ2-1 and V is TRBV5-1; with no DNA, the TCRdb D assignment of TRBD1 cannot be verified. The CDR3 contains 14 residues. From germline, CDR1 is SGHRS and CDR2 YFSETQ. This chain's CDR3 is CASSQASGSNEQFF.

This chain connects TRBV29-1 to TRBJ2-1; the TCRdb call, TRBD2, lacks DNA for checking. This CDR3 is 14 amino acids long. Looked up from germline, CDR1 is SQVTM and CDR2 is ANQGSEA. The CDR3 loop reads CSVELRAAYNEQFF.